This TCR beta chain was found in a study of blood T cell repertoires in COVID-19 (dated by TCRdb to the early 2020s). Context from the whole study: Samples covering the acute and convalescent phases of COVID-19 were provided by collaborators in the United States, Italy and Spain. The prospective study material was composed of cDNA or gDNA derived from T cells, B-cell-depleted T cells, or PBMCs. Subjects who had been exposed to COVID-19, were actively infected with it, or had recovered from it provided the deeply sampled blood TCRbeta repertoires that made up the dataset. The repertoires were made available in a free public database intended to serve as a resource for research on the immune response to SARS-CoV-2. The samples were drawn from the first 160 participants of the ongoing ImmuneRACE study and from more than 1,000 subjects provided by 6 global collaborators. Nearly every sample came with metadata listing a de-identified subject ID, COVID-19 status, age in years and sex. HLA class I and class II types, where available, came from metadata supplied by the sample provider rather than from assay-based typing. General conclusions and limits of the study: Clinical and demographic metadata were provided uncurated, with the amount varying by source and participant.

One collaborating source in Seattle enrolled patients while the patients were actively infected and followed the patients over time throughout the course of disease. Each collaborating institution followed its own protocols to collect whole blood in K2EDTA tubes. Collaborator samples were shipped for TCRbeta analysis as frozen whole blood, isolated PBMCs, or DNA extracted from either sample type. This clone was recorded only once. The specificity of this receptor is unknown. No base quality values were provided; no much bigger clone lies one nucleotide off. The immunoSEQ Assay, a bias-controlled multiplex PCR, was used to amplify TCRbeta CDR3 regions from genomic DNA. The published analysis was carried out like this. The number of nucleated cells in each sample was estimated by amplification of reference gene primers within the assay. To quantify the absolute abundance of each unique TCRbeta CDR3 rearrangement, sequence reads were collapsed and filtered. For each sample, productive Simpson clonality was calculated as the square root of Simpson's diversity index across productive rearrangements. TCRdb provides this immuneACCESS table in a form limited to in-frame rearrangements. Some clones are lacking; in checked studies, under half of them reflect an unresolved V gene, and why the rest are absent is not known. V and J calls and clone size are those listed in that table; D and trimming were worked out from the DNA. The sample table holds 200,000 to 300,000 clones, of which approximately 86% were seen once. The ten largest clones represent more than 4.5% of the sample.

The CDR3 runs 16 residues from the cysteine to the phenylalanine. Kept here is only the CDR3 DNA, which spans 48 bases and is read in frame from base 1. V sheds 4 bases and J sheds 11 bases, leaving 21 bases between their ends. For CDR1 and CDR2, the germline V gene lists MDHEN and SYDVKM. Sequenced: peripheral blood. The receptor was derived from a woman in her sixties or seventies with COVID-19, enrolled during active disease. The sequence joins TRBV28 to TRBJ1-6, with a weak D call of TRBD1 (6 bases match). The CDR3 is CASSSMEGGLGPPLHF. The DNA sequence is given as TGTGCCAGCAGTTCCATGGAGGGGGGGCTCGGTCCACCCCTCCACTTT.